The T cell receptor (beta chain) described here comes from a study of blood T cell repertoires in COVID-19. Study at large: The samples span acute and convalescent COVID-19 from the United States, Italy and Spain.

Data came from immunoSEQ multiplex PCR; TCRdb stores just in-frame clones and leaves some out. The table lists some 230,000 clones, 65% to 85% of them singletons, with approximately 3% in the top ten. The CDR3 runs 12 residues. V gave up 6 bases and J gave up 2 bases, with 11 bases separating them. The germline CDR1 and CDR2 sequences are SQVTM and ANQGSEA. This clonotype was obtained from a woman aged 25-40 years who had recovered from COVID-19. This chain uses TRBV29-1 with TRBJ2-7; weak D call: TRBD2 (6 bases). Sequencing input: peripheral blood. CDR3 nucleotides: TGCAGCGTGAACGGGAGCCCCTACGAGCAGTACTTC. Translating gives CSVNGSPYEQYF.